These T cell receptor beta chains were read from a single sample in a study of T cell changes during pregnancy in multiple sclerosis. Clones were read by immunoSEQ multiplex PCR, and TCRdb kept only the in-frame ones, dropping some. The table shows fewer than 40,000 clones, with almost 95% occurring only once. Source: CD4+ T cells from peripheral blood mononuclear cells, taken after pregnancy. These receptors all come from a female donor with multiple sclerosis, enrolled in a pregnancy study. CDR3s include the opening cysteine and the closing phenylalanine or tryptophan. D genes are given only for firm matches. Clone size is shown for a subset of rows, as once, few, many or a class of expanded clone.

CDR3: CASRQTGQNEKLFF
DNA: TGTGCCAGCAGGCAGACAGGGCAAAATGAAAAACTGTTTTTT
J: TRBJ1-4
size: NA
V: TRBV6-5
D: TRBD1

CDR3: CASSTTGGSGANVLTF
DNA: TGTGCCAGCAGCACTACAGGGGGGTCTGGGGCCAACGTCCTGACTTTC
J: TRBJ2-6
size: NA
V: TRBV9
D: TRBD1

CDR3: CASSLTGLAGWAQYF
DNA: TGTGCCAGCAGCCTAACGGGACTAGCGGGGTGGGCGCAGTATTTT
J: TRBJ2-3
size: few
V: TRBV7-2
D: TRBD2

CDR3: CSVEGGGGPPYEQYF
DNA: TGCAGCGTTGAGGGGGGCGGGGGGCCCCCCTACGAGCAGTACTTC
J: TRBJ2-7
size: NA
V: TRBV29-1
D: TRBD2

CDR3: CATRKDWGQSSGNTIYF
DNA: TGTGCCACCAGGAAGGATTGGGGACAGAGCTCTGGAAACACCATATATTTT
J: TRBJ1-3
size: NA
V: TRBV15
D: TRBD1

CDR3: CASRQDRGHATNEKLFF
DNA: TGTGCCAGCAGGCAAGACAGGGGGCATGCAACTAATGAAAAACTGTTTTTT
J: TRBJ1-4
size: NA
V: TRBV2
D: TRBD1

CDR3: CASSSGRPVEQYF
DNA: TGTGCCAGCAGCTCAGGTCGCCCCGTCGAGCAGTACTTC
J: TRBJ2-7
size: NA
V: TRBV11-2
D: NA

CDR3: CASGRLAGGPDTQYF
DNA: TGTGCCAGCGGGAGACTAGCGGGGGGGCCAGATACGCAGTATTTT
J: TRBJ2-3
size: once
V: TRBV6-5
D: TRBD2

CDR3: CASSLQGGGYNEQFF
DNA: TGCGCCAGCAGCTTACAGGGTGGAGGATACAATGAGCAGTTCTTC
J: TRBJ2-1
size: NA
V: TRBV5-1
D: NA

CDR3: CASSNSGTASQPQHF
DNA: TGTGCCAGCAGTAACTCCGGGACAGCCTCCCAGCCCCAGCATTTT
J: TRBJ1-5
size: once
V: TRBV6-5
D: TRBD1

CDR3: CASTQGGRGETQYF
DNA: TGTGCCAGCACCCAAGGGGGCCGTGGAGAGACCCAGTACTTC
J: TRBJ2-5
size: NA
V: TRBV6-5
D: TRBD1

CDR3: CASSPNSGEISTDTQYF
DNA: TGTGCCAGCTCACCGAATAGCGGGGAGATTAGCACAGATACGCAGTATTTT
J: TRBJ2-3
size: NA
V: TRBV18
D: TRBD2

CDR3: CASSFGGVREKLFF
DNA: TGTGCCAGCAGCTTCGGGGGGGTTCGGGAAAAACTGTTTTTT
J: TRBJ1-4
size: NA
V: TRBV7-9
D: NA

CDR3: CASSEGQRPDTQYF
DNA: TGTGCCAGCAGTGAGGGACAGAGACCAGATACGCAGTATTTT
J: TRBJ2-3
size: NA
V: TRBV6-1
D: TRBD1

CDR3: CASSVKTGGGNQPQHF
DNA: TGTGCCAGCAGTGTAAAAACAGGGGGAGGCAATCAGCCCCAGCATTTT
J: TRBJ1-5
size: NA
V: TRBV6-1
D: TRBD1

CDR3: CASSTGAFGYTF
DNA: TGTGCCAGCAGCACAGGGGCTTTTGGCTACACCTTC
J: TRBJ1-2
size: NA
V: TRBV6-1
D: TRBD1

CDR3: CASSGYRVVGELFF
DNA: TGTGCCAGCAGCGGATACAGGGTTGTCGGGGAGCTGTTTTTT
J: TRBJ2-2
size: NA
V: TRBV11-2
D: NA

CDR3: CAANNEQFF
DNA: TGTGCCGCTAACAATGAGCAGTTCTTC
J: TRBJ2-1
size: NA
V: TRBV10-3
D: NA

CDR3: CASSEMGREAFF
DNA: TGTGCCAGCAGTGAAATGGGCCGTGAAGCTTTCTTT
J: TRBJ1-1
size: few
V: TRBV6-1
D: NA

CDR3: CASSQDSPLHF
DNA: TGTGCCAGCAGTCAGGATTCACCCCTCCACTTT
J: TRBJ1-6
size: NA
V: TRBV6-6
D: NA

CDR3: CAIRGTVYEQYF
DNA: TGTGCCATCAGAGGGACAGTCTACGAGCAGTACTTC
J: TRBJ2-7
size: NA
V: TRBV10-3
D: TRBD1

CDR3: CASSADRAGNTIYF
DNA: TGCGCCAGCAGCGCAGACAGGGCTGGAAACACCATATATTTT
J: TRBJ1-3
size: NA
V: TRBV5-1
D: TRBD1

CDR3: CASSLGDSRDTQYF
DNA: TGCGCCAGCAGCTTGGGGGACAGCCGAGATACGCAGTATTTT
J: TRBJ2-3
size: NA
V: TRBV5-1
D: TRBD1

CDR3: CATLTSGGARGAYNEQFF
DNA: TGTGCCACCCTGACTAGCGGGGGGGCCCGCGGGGCCTACAATGAGCAGTTCTTC
J: TRBJ2-1
size: NA
V: TRBV10-3
D: TRBD2

CDR3: CASSLRRFHSNQPQHF
DNA: TGTGCCAGCAGCTTACGCAGGTTCCATAGCAATCAGCCCCAGCATTTT
J: TRBJ1-5
size: NA
V: TRBV7-8
D: NA

CDR3: CASLGGGSPSTDTQYF
DNA: TGTGCCAGCCTAGGGGGGGGATCACCTAGCACAGATACGCAGTATTTT
J: TRBJ2-3
size: NA
V: TRBV7-6
D: NA

CDR3: CAWNYRGNTEAFF
DNA: TGTGCCTGGAATTATAGGGGGAACACTGAAGCTTTCTTT
J: TRBJ1-1
size: once
V: TRBV30
D: NA

CDR3: CASSVSSSGGTDTQYF
DNA: TGTGCCAGCAGCGTTTCTAGCTCCGGAGGCACAGATACGCAGTATTTT
J: TRBJ2-3
size: once
V: TRBV9
D: NA

CDR3: CASSHSGTGGYEQYF
DNA: TGCGCCAGCAGCCACTCCGGGACAGGGGGCTACGAGCAGTACTTC
J: TRBJ2-7
size: NA
V: TRBV4-1
D: TRBD1

CDR3: CASSYRQANTEAFF
DNA: TGTGCCAGTAGCTATAGACAGGCTAACACTGAAGCTTTCTTT
J: TRBJ1-1
size: NA
V: TRBV19
D: NA

CDR3: CASSLRLSGANVLTF
DNA: TGTGCCAGCAGCTTAAGACTTTCTGGGGCCAACGTCCTGACTTTC
J: TRBJ2-6
size: once
V: TRBV7-9
D: NA

CDR3: CASRVEGRGEKLFF
DNA: TGTGCCAGCAGGGTCGAGGGGAGGGGTGAAAAACTGTTTTTT
J: TRBJ1-4
size: NA
V: TRBV6-4
D: NA

CDR3: CASNQDRGYEQYF
DNA: TGTGCCAGCAACCAGGACAGGGGCTACGAGCAGTACTTC
J: TRBJ2-7
size: NA
V: TRBV9
D: TRBD1

CDR3: CASSLSFLGAFF
DNA: TGTGCCAGCAGCCTCTCATTCCTAGGAGCTTTCTTT
J: TRBJ1-1
size: once
V: TRBV5-5
D: NA

CDR3: CASSFLLRELFF
DNA: TGTGCCAGCAGCTTCCTACTGCGGGAGCTGTTTTTT
J: TRBJ2-2
size: NA
V: TRBV13
D: NA

CDR3: CASRADTQYF
DNA: TGTGCCAGCCGGGCAGATACGCAGTATTTT
J: TRBJ2-3
size: NA
V: TRBV6-1
D: NA

CDR3: CSVGSGTDTQYF
DNA: TGCAGCGTTGGAAGCGGCACAGATACGCAGTATTTT
J: TRBJ2-3
size: NA
V: TRBV29-1
D: NA

CDR3: CASSYSLQGANTEAFF
DNA: TGTGCCAGCAGTTACTCCCTACAGGGGGCAAACACTGAAGCTTTCTTT
J: TRBJ1-1
size: NA
V: TRBV6-5
D: TRBD1

CDR3: CAISAGLAGDSSYEQYF
DNA: TGTGCCATCAGTGCGGGACTAGCGGGGGATAGCTCCTACGAGCAGTACTTC
J: TRBJ2-7
size: NA
V: TRBV10-3
D: TRBD2

CDR3: CASSREANYGYTF
DNA: TGCGCCAGCAGCCGGGAGGCAAACTATGGCTACACCTTC
J: TRBJ1-2
size: NA
V: TRBV5-1
D: NA

CDR3: CASSSWDRDNEQFF
DNA: TGCGCCAGCAGCTCCTGGGACAGGGACAATGAGCAGTTCTTC
J: TRBJ2-1
size: NA
V: TRBV5-1
D: TRBD1

CDR3: CASSESYRSNQPQHF
DNA: TGTGCCAGCAGCGAATCCTACAGGAGCAATCAGCCCCAGCATTTT
J: TRBJ1-5
size: once
V: TRBV5-8
D: NA

CDR3: CASSLSPGGSTDTQYF
DNA: TGTGCCAGCAGCTTATCGCCAGGGGGAAGCACAGATACGCAGTATTTT
J: TRBJ2-3
size: NA
V: TRBV5-5
D: TRBD1

CDR3: CASSEALSWGNTIYF
DNA: TGTGCCAGCAGTGAAGCGCTCAGTTGGGGCAACACCATATATTTT
J: TRBJ1-3
size: NA
V: TRBV6-1
D: NA

CDR3: CASSVLGQDLTGELFF
DNA: TGTGCCAGCAGTGTACTAGGACAGGACCTCACCGGGGAGCTGTTTTTT
J: TRBJ2-2
size: NA
V: TRBV25-1
D: TRBD1

CDR3: CAVGTGGIIRPQHF
DNA: TGTGCGGTAGGGACCGGGGGGATTATTCGGCCCCAGCATTTT
J: TRBJ1-5
size: NA
V: TRBV19
D: NA

CDR3: CASSLGPREAETDTQYF
DNA: TGTGCCAGCAGCTTAGGACCTCGGGAAGCGGAGACAGATACGCAGTATTTT
J: TRBJ2-3
size: NA
V: TRBV7-8
D: NA

CDR3: CASSERQPNSGSNYNEQFF
DNA: TGTGCCAGCAGTGAACGACAGCCCAATAGCGGATCAAACTACAATGAGCAGTTCTTC
J: TRBJ2-1
size: NA
V: TRBV27
D: NA

CDR3: CASSLSTGYGNTIYF
DNA: TGTGCCAGCAGCTTGTCCACAGGGTACGGAAACACCATATATTTT
J: TRBJ1-3
size: NA
V: TRBV7-8
D: NA

CDR3: CASSLDGSRDRGLHF
DNA: TGTGCCAGCAGTCTCGATGGATCTCGGGACAGGGGGCTCCACTTT
J: TRBJ1-6
size: NA
V: TRBV7-2
D: TRBD1

CDR3: CASIDTTGGNEQFF
DNA: TGCGCCAGCATCGATACGACAGGGGGCAATGAGCAGTTCTTC
J: TRBJ2-1
size: NA
V: TRBV5-1
D: TRBD1

CDR3: CASREDSLNYGYTF
DNA: TGTGCCAGCAGGGAGGACAGTTTAAACTATGGCTACACCTTC
J: TRBJ1-2
size: NA
V: TRBV6-1
D: NA

CDR3: CASSAGQGASYEQYF
DNA: TGTGCCAGCAGCGCTGGACAGGGGGCCTCCTACGAGCAGTACTTC
J: TRBJ2-7
size: NA
V: TRBV9
D: TRBD1

CDR3: CASSLRAAYNSPLHF
DNA: TGTGCCAGCAGCTTAAGGGCCGCTTATAATTCACCCCTCCACTTT
J: TRBJ1-6
size: NA
V: TRBV7-3
D: NA

CDR3: CASRYWDRGRRTEAFF
DNA: TGTGCCAGTAGGTATTGGGACAGGGGGCGGAGAACTGAAGCTTTCTTT
J: TRBJ1-1
size: NA
V: TRBV19
D: TRBD1